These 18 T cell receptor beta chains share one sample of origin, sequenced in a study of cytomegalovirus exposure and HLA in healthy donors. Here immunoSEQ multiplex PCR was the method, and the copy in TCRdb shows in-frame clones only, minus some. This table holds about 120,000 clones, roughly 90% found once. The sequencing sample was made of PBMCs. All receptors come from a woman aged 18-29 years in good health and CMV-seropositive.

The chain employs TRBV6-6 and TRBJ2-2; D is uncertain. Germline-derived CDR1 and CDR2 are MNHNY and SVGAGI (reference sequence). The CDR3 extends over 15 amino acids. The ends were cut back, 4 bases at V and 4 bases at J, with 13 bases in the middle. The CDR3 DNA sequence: TGTGCCAGCAGTTCTTCCACACGAGGCACCGGGGAGCTGTTTTTT. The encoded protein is CASSSSTRGTGELFF.

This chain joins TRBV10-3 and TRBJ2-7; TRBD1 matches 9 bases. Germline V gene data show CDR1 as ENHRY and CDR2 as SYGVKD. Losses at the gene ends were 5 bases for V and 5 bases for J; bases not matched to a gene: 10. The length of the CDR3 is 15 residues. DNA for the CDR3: TGTGCCATCAGTAAGGGGACAGGGTCGCAAAACGAGCAGTACTTC. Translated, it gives CAISKGTGSQNEQYF.

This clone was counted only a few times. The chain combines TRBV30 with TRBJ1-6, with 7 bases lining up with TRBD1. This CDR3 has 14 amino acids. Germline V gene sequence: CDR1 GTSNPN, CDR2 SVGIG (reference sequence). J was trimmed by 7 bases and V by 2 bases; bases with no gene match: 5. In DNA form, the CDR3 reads TGTGCCTGGAGTCAGGCAGGGGGGAATTCACCCCTCCACTTT. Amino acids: CAWSQAGGNSPLHF.

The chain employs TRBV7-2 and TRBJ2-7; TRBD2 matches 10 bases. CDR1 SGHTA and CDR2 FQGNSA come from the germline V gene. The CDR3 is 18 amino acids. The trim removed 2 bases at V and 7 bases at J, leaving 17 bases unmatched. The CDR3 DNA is TGTGCCAGCAGCTTAAGGTCCACACAGGGGCTAGCGGGAGTGGAGCAGTACTTC. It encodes CASSLRSTQGLAGVEQYF. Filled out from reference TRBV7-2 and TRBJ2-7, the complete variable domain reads GAGVSQSPSNKVTEKGKDVELRCDPISGHTALYWYRQSLGQGLEFLIYFQGNSAPDKSGLPSDRFSAERTGGSVSTLTIQRTQQEDSAVYLCASSLRSTQGLAGVEQYFGPGTRLTVT.

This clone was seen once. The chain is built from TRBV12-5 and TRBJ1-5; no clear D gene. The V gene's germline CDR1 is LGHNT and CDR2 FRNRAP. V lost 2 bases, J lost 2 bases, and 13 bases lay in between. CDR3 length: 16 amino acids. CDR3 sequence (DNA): TGTGCTAGTGGTTTGATCTCGGAGGGAGGCAATCAGCCCCAGCATTTT. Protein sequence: CASGLISEGGNQPQHF. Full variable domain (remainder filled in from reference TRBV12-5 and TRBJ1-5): DARVTQTPRHKVTEMGQEVTMRCQPILGHNTVFWYRQTMMQGLELLAYFRNRAPLDDSGMPKDRFSAEMPDATLATLKIQPSEPRDSAVYFCASGLISEGGNQPQHFGDGTRLSIL.

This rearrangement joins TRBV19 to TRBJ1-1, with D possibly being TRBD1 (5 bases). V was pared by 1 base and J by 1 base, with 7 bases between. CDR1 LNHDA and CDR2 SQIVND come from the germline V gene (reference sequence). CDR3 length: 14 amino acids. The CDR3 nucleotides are TGTGCCAGTAGTATAGCTCAGGGGAACACTGAAGCTTTCTTT. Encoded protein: CASSIAQGNTEAFF.

CDR3 residues: CASSFLGLAGNNEQFF. The CDR3 nucleotides read TGTGCCAGCAGCTTTTTAGGGTTAGCGGGCAACAATGAGCAGTTCTTC. The chain links TRBV5-6 to TRBJ2-1; TRBD2 matches 7 bases. After removal of 2 bases from V and 5 bases from J, the junction contained 10 bases not matched to a gene. The CDR3 length is 16 residues. Germline V CDR1 and CDR2: SGHDT, YYEEEE.

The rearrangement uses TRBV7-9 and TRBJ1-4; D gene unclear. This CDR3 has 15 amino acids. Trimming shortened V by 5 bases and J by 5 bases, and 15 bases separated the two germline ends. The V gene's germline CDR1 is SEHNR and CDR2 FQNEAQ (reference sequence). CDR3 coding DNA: TGTGCCAGCAGCGAGCCCGAGGGCTTGAATGAAAAACTGTTTTTT. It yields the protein CASSEPEGLNEKLFF.

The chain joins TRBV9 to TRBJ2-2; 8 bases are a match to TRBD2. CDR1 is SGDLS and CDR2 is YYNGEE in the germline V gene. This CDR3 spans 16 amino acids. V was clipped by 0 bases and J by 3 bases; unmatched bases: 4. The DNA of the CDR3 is TGTGCCAGCAGCGTAGAGCGGGAGCGCGACACCGGGGAGCTGTTTTTT. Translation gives CASSVERERDTGELFF. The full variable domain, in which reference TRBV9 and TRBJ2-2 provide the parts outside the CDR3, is DSGVTQTPKHLITATGQRVTLRCSPRSGDLSVYWYQQSLDQGLQFLIQYYNGEERAKGNILERFSAQQFPDLHSELNLSSLELGDSALYFCASSVERERDTGELFFGEGSRLTVL.

The CDR3 spells CASSLTGRGEQYF. CDR3 nucleotides: TGCGCCAGCAGCTTGACCGGACGGGGCGAGCAGTACTTC. J is TRBJ2-7 and V is TRBV5-1; D is possibly TRBD2 (5 bases). CDR3 length: 13 amino acids. Germline V lookup: CDR1 SGHRS, CDR2 YFSETQ. V was pared by 1 base and J by 6 bases, with 11 bases between.

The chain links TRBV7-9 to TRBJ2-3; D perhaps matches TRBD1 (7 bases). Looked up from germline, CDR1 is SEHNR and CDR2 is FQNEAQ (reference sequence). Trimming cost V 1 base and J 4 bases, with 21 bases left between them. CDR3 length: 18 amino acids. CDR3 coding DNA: TGTGCCAGCAGCTTAGTTGTAGTAGGAGGAGGGGGCCCAGATACGCAGTATTTT. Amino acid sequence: CASSLVVVGGGGPDTQYF. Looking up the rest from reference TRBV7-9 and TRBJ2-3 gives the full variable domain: DTGVSQNPRHKITKRGQNVTFRCDPISEHNRLYWYRQTLGQGPEFLTYFQNEAQLEKSRLLSDRFSAERPKGSFSTLEIQRTEQGDSAMYLCASSLVVVGGGGPDTQYFGPGTRLTVL.

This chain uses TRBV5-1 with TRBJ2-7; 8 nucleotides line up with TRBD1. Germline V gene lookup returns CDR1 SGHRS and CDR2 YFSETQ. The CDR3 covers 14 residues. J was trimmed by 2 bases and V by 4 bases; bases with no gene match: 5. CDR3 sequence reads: CASSRRQGTYEQYF. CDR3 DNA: TGCGCCAGCAGCAGAAGACAGGGGACCTACGAGCAGTACTTC.

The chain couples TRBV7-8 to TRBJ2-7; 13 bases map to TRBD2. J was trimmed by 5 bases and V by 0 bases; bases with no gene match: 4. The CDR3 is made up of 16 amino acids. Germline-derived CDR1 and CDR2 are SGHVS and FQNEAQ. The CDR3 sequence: CASSLAGTSGTHEQYF. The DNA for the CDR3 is TGTGCCAGCAGCTTAGCCGGGACTAGCGGGACCCACGAGCAGTACTTC.

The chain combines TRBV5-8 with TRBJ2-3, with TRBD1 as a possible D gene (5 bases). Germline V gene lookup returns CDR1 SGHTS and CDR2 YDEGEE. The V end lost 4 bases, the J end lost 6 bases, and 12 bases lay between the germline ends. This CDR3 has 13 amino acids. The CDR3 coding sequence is TGTGCCAGCAGCCCGAAACAGGTGGATACGCAGTATTTT. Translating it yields CASSPKQVDTQYF.

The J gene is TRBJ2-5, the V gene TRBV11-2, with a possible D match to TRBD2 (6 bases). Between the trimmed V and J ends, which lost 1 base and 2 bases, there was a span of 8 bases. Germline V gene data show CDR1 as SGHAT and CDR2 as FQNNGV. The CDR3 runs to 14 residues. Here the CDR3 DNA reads TGTGCCAGCAGCTTAGGGACTACACAAGAGACCCAGTACTTC. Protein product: CASSLGTTQETQYF.

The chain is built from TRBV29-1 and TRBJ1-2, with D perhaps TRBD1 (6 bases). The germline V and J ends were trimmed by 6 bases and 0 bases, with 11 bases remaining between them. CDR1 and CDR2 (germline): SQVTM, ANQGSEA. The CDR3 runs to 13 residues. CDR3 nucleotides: TGCAGCGTCCAGGGGCCACCTAACTATGGCTACACCTTC. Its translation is CSVQGPPNYGYTF.

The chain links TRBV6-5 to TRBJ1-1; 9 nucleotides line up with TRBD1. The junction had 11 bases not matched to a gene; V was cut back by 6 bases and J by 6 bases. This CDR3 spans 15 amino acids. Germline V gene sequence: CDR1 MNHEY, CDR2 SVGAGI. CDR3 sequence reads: CASSSPGQGRSEAFF. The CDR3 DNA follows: TGTGCCAGCAGCTCTCCGGGACAGGGTAGATCTGAAGCTTTCTTT.

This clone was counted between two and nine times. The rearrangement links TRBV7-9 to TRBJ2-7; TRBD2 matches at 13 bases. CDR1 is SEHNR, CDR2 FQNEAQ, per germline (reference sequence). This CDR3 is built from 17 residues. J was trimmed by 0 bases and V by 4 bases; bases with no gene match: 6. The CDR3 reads CASSSWTSGSSSYEQYF. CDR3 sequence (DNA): TGTGCCAGCAGCTCCTGGACTAGCGGGAGTAGCTCCTACGAGCAGTACTTC.